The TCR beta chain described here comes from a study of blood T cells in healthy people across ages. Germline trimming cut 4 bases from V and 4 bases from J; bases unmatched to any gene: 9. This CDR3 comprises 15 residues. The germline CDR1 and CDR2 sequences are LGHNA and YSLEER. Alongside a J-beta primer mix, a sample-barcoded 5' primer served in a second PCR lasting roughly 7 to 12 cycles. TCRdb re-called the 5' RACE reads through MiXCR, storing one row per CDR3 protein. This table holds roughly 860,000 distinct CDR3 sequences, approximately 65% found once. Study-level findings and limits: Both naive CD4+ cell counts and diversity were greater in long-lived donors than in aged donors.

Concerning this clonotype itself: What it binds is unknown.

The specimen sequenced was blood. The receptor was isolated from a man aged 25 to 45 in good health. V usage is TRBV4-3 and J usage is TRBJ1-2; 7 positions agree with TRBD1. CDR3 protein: CASSRTGVGSYGYTF. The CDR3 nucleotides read TGCGCCAGCAGCCGCACAGGGGTAGGGAGCTATGGCTACACCTTC.